This record looks at one TCR beta chain sequence and its context. Its antigen is as yet unknown. This sample is drawn from a study of cytomegalovirus exposure and HLA in healthy donors. Study conclusions and caveats: According to a later analysis, most TCR beta chains associated with CMV appeared HLA-restricted.

Germline values: CDR1 LGHNA, CDR2 YNFKEQ. Trimming at V came to 2 bases and at J to 0 bases, leaving 5 bases not matched to a gene. This CDR3 is built from 17 residues. PCR involved 60 Vbeta and 13 Jbeta primers. Some clones are missing from TCRdb's copy, which holds only in-frame ones; the method was immunoSEQ multiplex PCR. The sample lists roughly 130,000 clones, over 65% occurring once. The V call is TRBV4-2, the J call TRBJ1-5; TRBD1 matches 9 bases. Material for sequencing was PBMCs. The sequence was collected from a man aged 18 to 35 in good health and CMV-seropositive. CDR3 in amino acids: CASSQTGTGFSNQPQHF. DNA of the CDR3: TGTGCCAGCAGCCAAACCGGGACAGGGTTTAGCAATCAGCCCCAGCATTTT.